A single sample is the source of the 25 T cell receptor beta chains below, sequenced in a study of blood T cell repertoires in COVID-19. The assay was immunoSEQ multiplex PCR, and TCRdb's table has in-frame clones only and misses some. The sample lists approximately 100,000 clones, about 80% occurring once. What was sequenced was peripheral blood. The receptors shown here come from a man in his 70s with acute or convalescent COVID-19.

The V call is TRBV11-2, the J call TRBJ2-7; D is perhaps TRBD1 (6 bases). Deletions cut 1 base from V and 0 bases from J, with 13 bases between. Germline V gives CDR1 SGHAT, CDR2 FQNNGV. The CDR3 length is 16 residues. In DNA, the CDR3 is TGTGCCAGCAGCTTAGGGGGGACACCGCACTCCTACGAGCAGTACTTC. Translated, it gives CASSLGGTPHSYEQYF.

The V and J genes are TRBV19 and TRBJ1-2, with 10 bases lining up with TRBD1. Germline V gene data show CDR1 as LNHDA and CDR2 as SQIVND (reference sequence). The CDR3 length is 16 residues. Unmatched junction bases numbered 12, after V lost 5 bases and J lost 6 bases. The CDR3 loop reads CASSDPRDRGRNGYTF. As DNA, the CDR3 is TGTGCCAGTAGTGACCCGAGGGACAGGGGAAGGAATGGCTACACCTTC. The variable domain in full, completed from reference TRBV19 and TRBJ1-2, reads DGGITQSPKYLFRKEGQNVTLSCEQNLNHDAMYWYRQDPGQGLRLIYYSQIVNDFQKGDIAEGYSVSREKKESFPLTVTSAQKNPTAFYLCASSDPRDRGRNGYTFGSGTRLTVV.

The chain employs TRBV7-2 and TRBJ1-6; D remains ambiguous. Germline loops: CDR1 SGHTA, CDR2 FQGNSA. Trimming took 3 bases from V and 8 from J, leaving 8 bases between them. The CDR3 is made up of 13 amino acids. The CDR3 region has the DNA TGTGCCAGCAGCTTTCGCGGAGATTCACCCCTCCACTTT. Amino acids: CASSFRGDSPLHF.

This chain uses TRBV5-4 with TRBJ2-7; TRBD1 aligns across 9 bases. The trim removed 0 bases at V and 6 bases at J, leaving 4 bases unmatched. The germline gives CDR1 SGHNT, CDR2 YYREEE (reference sequence). This CDR3 contains 14 residues. The CDR3 nucleotides read TGTGCCAGCAGCTTGGAACAGGGGGCGAGCGAGCAGTACTTC. Its protein is CASSLEQGASEQYF.

The count of this clone is one. This chain connects TRBV6-5 to TRBJ2-7, with D possibly TRBD1 on 6 matching bases. Trimming took 11 bases from V and 5 from J, leaving 22 bases between them. The CDR3 loop spans 14 amino acids. Per the germline V gene, CDR1 is MNHEY and CDR2 is SVGAGI. CDR3 region: CAGKRTASSDEQYF. In DNA form, the CDR3 reads TGTGCCGGGAAACGGACAGCCAGTAGTGACGAGCAGTACTTC.

In this sample, this clone turned up a few times. This rearrangement joins TRBV18 to TRBJ1-5, with 9 nucleotides matching TRBD1. Germline V CDR1 and CDR2: KGHSH, LQKENI. CDR3 length: 16 residues. After removal of 4 bases from V and 2 bases from J, the junction contained 6 bases not matched to a gene. The CDR3 here is CASSLQTGGGNQPQHF. The CDR3 region has the DNA TGTGCCAGCTCACTTCAGACAGGGGGAGGCAATCAGCCCCAGCATTTT.

V gene TRBV3-1 (or the pseudogene TRBV3-2) combines with J gene TRBJ2-7; the D is unclear. Germline V gives CDR1 LGHDT, CDR2 YNNKEL (reference sequence). This CDR3 is built from 11 residues. With 1 base removed from V and 6 bases from J, the gap between germline ends came to 4 bases. The CDR3 loop is CASSQGSEQYF. The CDR3, as DNA: TGTGCCAGCAGCCAAGGTAGCGAGCAGTACTTC.

This chain links TRBV3-1 (or the pseudogene TRBV3-2) with TRBJ1-3, with D perhaps matching TRBD1 (6 bases). Germline CDR1 is LGHDT and CDR2 is YNNKEL (reference sequence). Deletions cut 6 bases from V and 4 bases from J, with 16 bases between. There are 15 residues in the CDR3. CDR3 in amino acids: CASSVRQGQGNTIYF. CDR3 sequence (DNA): TGTGCCAGCAGTGTGAGGCAGGGGCAAGGAAACACCATATATTTT.

V usage is TRBV7-9 and J usage is TRBJ1-2, with D possibly matching TRBD1 (6 bases). The CDR3 sequence is 14 residues long. Per the germline V gene, CDR1 is SEHNR and CDR2 is FQNEAQ (reference sequence). V shed 5 bases and J shed 3 bases, with 13 bases lying between them. CDR3 in DNA: TGTGCCAGCAGCCCCCCGGACAGCTACTATGGCTACACCTTC. Translation gives CASSPPDSYYGYTF.

V gene TRBV5-4 combines with J gene TRBJ1-2; D ambiguous. Germline-derived CDR1 and CDR2 are SGHNT and YYREEE (reference sequence). V was shortened by 5 bases and J by 4 bases, with 27 bases between the two germline ends. The CDR3 has 18 amino acids. CDR3 bases: TGTGCCAGCAGGTTTCACGCCCCGGGGAAATTAAGAGGCTATGGCTACACCTTC. It codes for CASRFHAPGKLRGYGYTF.

This sequence joins TRBV20-1 and TRBJ2-5; possibly TRBD2 for D (5 bases). Germline-derived CDR1 and CDR2 are DFQATT and SNEGSKA (reference sequence). This CDR3 region has 11 residues. Trimming left V 0 bases short and J 7 bases short, with 6 bases between. In nucleotides, the CDR3 is TGCAGTGCTAGAGACGGGGTGACCCAGTACTTC. It codes for CSARDGVTQYF.

Points on this clone: Lacking the conserved final phenylalanine or tryptophan, this CDR3 likely reflects a read error. Because the CDR3's place on the DNA is in doubt, the DNA is left out and the CDR3 is given as listed by TCRdb. The chain uses TRBV7-9 and TRBJ1-2; TRBD1 is taken as the D call from the table, unchecked against the DNA. CDR1 and CDR2 from the germline V gene are SEHNR and FQNEAQ (reference sequence). The CDR3 adds up to 13 amino acids, both ends counted. Here the CDR3 reads CASSFPGQGASTC.

This clone was observed a few times. The chain uses TRBV12-3 or TRBV12-4 and TRBJ1-3; the D is unclear. The CDR3 sequence is 11 residues long. Trimming left V 5 bases short and J 4 bases short, with 3 bases between. CDR3 residues: CASSPGNTIYF. Here the CDR3 DNA reads TGTGCCAGCAGTCCGGGAAACACCATATATTTT.

This clone was counted a few times. V and J are TRBV3-1 (or the pseudogene TRBV3-2) and TRBJ1-4; D perhaps matches TRBD1 (5 bases). From germline, CDR1 is LGHDT and CDR2 YNNKEL (reference sequence). The CDR3 contains 15 residues. V was pared by 6 bases and J by 3 bases, with 14 bases between. DNA for the CDR3: TGTGCCAGCAGTCGACAGTCGTCGGCTAATGAAAAACTGTTTTTT. Translating gives CASSRQSSANEKLFF.

The V call is TRBV7-3, the J call TRBJ2-5, with a tentative D call TRBD2 (6 bases). The V end lost 1 base, the J end lost 2 bases, and 14 bases lay between the germline ends. The CDR3 contains 16 residues. Germline assignment: CDR1 SGHTA and CDR2 FQGTGA. The CDR3 bases are TGTGCCAGCAGCTTAAGCGGGGCAACTGATCAAGAGACCCAGTACTTC. Translated: CASSLSGATDQETQYF.

This chain's CDR3 is CASSQNDRETYYGYTF. CDR3 nucleotide sequence: TGTGCCAGCAGCCAAAACGACAGGGAGACTTACTATGGCTACACCTTC. The gene calls are TRBV3-1 (or the pseudogene TRBV3-2) and TRBJ1-2; 7 bases align to TRBD1. Per the germline V gene, CDR1 is LGHDT and CDR2 is YNNKEL (reference sequence). This CDR3 has 16 residues. The J segment lost 3 bases and the V segment lost 2 bases, leaving 9 bases of the junction unmatched.

This chain links TRBV12-3 or TRBV12-4 with TRBJ1-1; unclear D gene. The CDR3 has 13 residues. Between the trimmed V and J ends, which lost 3 bases and 7 bases, there was a span of 12 bases. The CDR3 nucleotides read TGTGCCAGCAGTTTTTCCCTCTACGGTGAAGCTTTCTTT. This encodes CASSFSLYGEAFF.

The chain joins TRBV6-4 to TRBJ1-6; D remains ambiguous. The CDR3 spans 16 residues. Germline V gene data show CDR1 as MRHNA and CDR2 as SNTAGT. The germline V and J ends were trimmed by 9 bases and 2 bases, with 17 bases remaining between them. The CDR3 reads CARVRREHTYNSPLHF. As DNA, the CDR3 is TGTGCCAGGGTTCGGAGGGAGCACACCTATAATTCACCCCTCCACTTT.

The V gene is TRBV5-5, the J gene TRBJ1-1; 10 nucleotides match TRBD1. The trim removed 4 bases at V and 1 base at J, leaving 4 bases unmatched. In germline, CDR1 is SGHKS, CDR2 YYEKEE (reference sequence). The CDR3 sequence is 15 residues long. CDR3 protein: CASSAGQGQNTEAFF. Here the CDR3 DNA reads TGTGCCAGCAGCGCGGGACAGGGGCAGAACACTGAAGCTTTCTTT.

This clone was seen a handful of times. The CDR3 here is CASRRLQETQYF. The CDR3 DNA is TGTGCCAGCAGACGACTTCAAGAGACCCAGTACTTC. J is TRBJ2-5 and V is TRBV6-6; D is unresolved. This CDR3 is built from 12 residues. Germline V gene lookup returns CDR1 MNHNY and CDR2 SVGAGI (reference sequence). The V and J ends lost 6 bases and 2 bases respectively, with 7 bases between them.

The CDR3 DNA is TGTGCCAGTAGGCCGGGGACAAGCAATCAGCCCCAGCATTTT. The encoded protein is CASRPGTSNQPQHF. The chain carries TRBV28 and TRBJ1-5; D possibly corresponds to TRBD1 (6 bases). CDR1 MDHEN and CDR2 SYDVKM come from the germline V gene. The CDR3 is 14 amino acids. The germline V and J ends were trimmed by 9 bases and 1 base, with 13 bases remaining between them.

The chain couples TRBV30 to TRBJ1-1; D remains unclear. Germline V CDR1 and CDR2: GTSNPN, SVGIG (reference sequence). The CDR3 loop spans 13 amino acids. Trimming cost V 2 bases and J 1 base, with 8 bases left between them. CDR3 DNA: TGTGCCTGGAGTAGCAGCGCGAACACTGAAGCTTTCTTT. Residues: CAWSSSANTEAFF.

The chain employs TRBV11-3 and TRBJ2-7; tentatively, D is TRBD1 (5 bases). Germline values: CDR1 SGHNT, CDR2 YENEEA. There are 14 residues in the CDR3. V dropped 5 bases and J dropped 0 bases, with 11 bases sitting between them. Here the CDR3 reads CASSPSGSSYEQYF. The CDR3 DNA reads as TGTGCCAGCAGCCCCTCAGGGTCCTCCTACGAGCAGTACTTC.

This clone was seen a few times. The chain is built from TRBV28 and TRBJ1-2; D not resolved. Trimming took off 6 bases at V and 2 bases at J, with 13 bases between the two ends. In germline, CDR1 is MDHEN, CDR2 SYDVKM. The CDR3 totals 14 residues. The CDR3 here is CASSPQTPNYGYTF. The CDR3 DNA is TGTGCCAGCAGCCCCCAGACACCAAACTATGGCTACACCTTC.

The V and J genes are TRBV3-1 (or the pseudogene TRBV3-2) and TRBJ2-1, with 11 bases fitting TRBD1. Germline trimming cut 6 bases from V and 6 bases from J; bases unmatched to any gene: 7. Germline CDR1 reads LGHDT; CDR2 reads YNNKEL (reference sequence). The CDR3 runs 15 residues. CDR3 in amino acids: CASRPDRGPVNEQFF. The CDR3 DNA follows: TGTGCCAGCAGACCGGACAGGGGGCCGGTCAATGAGCAGTTCTTC.